The 20 T cell receptor beta chains listed next were all sequenced from one sample in a study of response to subunit inactivated influenza vaccine. TCRdb fed the RT-PCR reads into MiXCR, producing one record per CDR3 protein. Of 550,000 to 600,000 distinct CDR3 sequences in the sample, about 10% were seen once. This specimen consisted of PBMCs from blood, obtained on the day of vaccination. The receptors here all came from a man aged 50 or older who received an inactivated influenza vaccine.

Note on this clonotype: Possible read error: a much larger clone is one base away. The rearrangement links TRBV4-3 to TRBJ2-5; 10 bases are shared with TRBD2. This CDR3 is built from 14 residues. Germline V CDR1 and CDR2: LGHNA, YSLEER. V shed 3 bases and J 3 bases; nucleotides not matched to a gene: 1. The CDR3 sequence is CASSHGLAEETQYF. CDR3 DNA: TGCGCCAGCAGCCACGGACTAGCGGAAGAGACCCAGTACTTC.

This clonotype was counted a few times. The V call is TRBV6-1, the J call TRBJ2-7; the D gene could be TRBD1 or TRBD2 (5 bases each). This CDR3 comprises 15 residues. The germline CDR1 and CDR2 sequences are MNHNS and SASEGT. The ends were cut back, 1 base at V and 0 bases at J, with 10 bases in the middle. CDR3 residues: CASSEGDASSYEQYF. Here the CDR3 DNA reads TGTGCCAGCAGTGAAGGGGACGCCAGCTCCTACGAGCAGTACTTC.

The sample holds a few counts of this clonotype. J is TRBJ2-7 and V is TRBV20-1, with TRBD1 matching over 10 bases. This CDR3 comprises 15 residues. Germline V gives CDR1 DFQATT, CDR2 SNEGSKA (reference sequence). V lost 1 base and J lost 7; bases outside the gene matches: 10. This CDR3 is CSARAGGQGVGEQYF. CDR3 nucleotides: TGCAGTGCTAGAGCAGGAGGACAGGGGGTGGGTGAGCAGTACTTC.

The V call is TRBV12-3 or TRBV12-4, the J call TRBJ1-5; D remains unclear. This CDR3 is 14 amino acids long. The V end lost 1 base, the J end lost 7 bases, and 11 bases lay between the germline ends. CDR3 in DNA: TGTGCCAGCAGTTTAGGAACAGAGGAGCAGCCCCAGCATTTT. Protein sequence: CASSLGTEEQPQHF.

This clonotype was seen a few times. This rearrangement joins TRBV9 to TRBJ2-5; 7 nucleotides agree with TRBD1. The CDR3 is 15 amino acids. J lost 2 bases, V lost 4 bases, and 8 bases had no gene match. Germline V gives CDR1 SGDLS, CDR2 YYNGEE. CDR3 sequence: CASSPSSGQQETQYF. CDR3 bases: TGTGCCAGCAGCCCGAGCTCGGGACAGCAAGAGACCCAGTACTTC.

This clonotype occurred a few times. The CDR3 nucleotides are TGTGCCAGCAGCTACACCCAGGCCTACGAGCAGTACTTC. It codes for CASSYTQAYEQYF. The V and J genes are TRBV7-2 and TRBJ2-7; D unresolved. With 4 bases removed from V and 2 bases from J, the gap between germline ends came to 9 bases. CDR1 SGHTA and CDR2 FQGNSA come from the germline V gene. The CDR3 has 13 residues.

This clonotype was detected only a few times. The V call is TRBV5-8, the J call TRBJ2-3; maybe TRBD1 (6 bases). The CDR3 extends over 15 amino acids. Germline V gene sequence: CDR1 SGHTS, CDR2 YDEGEE. Trimming took 4 bases from V and 4 from J, leaving 16 bases between them. The CDR3, as DNA: TGTGCCAGCAGCATCCCTCACAGGGTGGCAGATACGCAGTATTTT. This sequence encodes CASSIPHRVADTQYF.

The chain recombines TRBV25-1 with TRBJ1-2, with 7 bases fitting TRBD1. Germline CDR1 and CDR2: MGHDK and SYGVNS. CDR3 length: 10 residues. CDR3 sequence reads: CATGDYGYTF. CDR3 nucleotide sequence: TGTGCTACAGGGGACTATGGCTACACCTTC.

The V and J genes are TRBV20-1 and TRBJ1-5; D unclear. CDR3 length: 12 amino acids. V was cut by 6 bases and J by 6 bases, with 12 bases left in between. Germline V gives CDR1 DFQATT, CDR2 SNEGSKA (reference sequence). The CDR3 region is CSAWSPGQPQHF. The DNA for the CDR3 is TGCAGTGCATGGTCTCCCGGTCAGCCCCAGCATTTT.

This clonotype has a count of ten or more. The chain recombines TRBV5-1 with TRBJ1-2; 7 positions match TRBD1. Per the germline V gene, CDR1 is SGHRS and CDR2 is YFSETQ. V lost 3 bases and J lost 4; bases outside the gene matches: 12. This CDR3 spans 16 amino acids. DNA for the CDR3: TGCGCCAGCAGCTCTACCGGGACAGCTCCTAGCTATGGCTACACCTTC. Its translation is CASSSTGTAPSYGYTF.

This clonotype was detected ten times or more. The chain employs TRBV12-3 or TRBV12-4 and TRBJ2-7; TRBD2 agrees at 9 bases. CDR3 length: 15 amino acids. V shed 3 bases and J 3 bases; nucleotides not matched to a gene: 6. As DNA, the CDR3 is TGTGCCAGCAGTTTCGTGCGGGAGGGGGGCTACGAGCAGTACTTC. This encodes CASSFVREGGYEQYF.

The chain employs TRBV20-1 and TRBJ1-6; 8 nucleotides align to TRBD1. CDR1 is DFQATT, CDR2 SNEGSKA, per germline (reference sequence). With V trimmed by 5 bases and J by 3 bases, 21 bases remained unmatched. The CDR3 sequence is 20 residues long. The CDR3 DNA sequence: TGCAGTGCTCTGGGGCCTACTCCGGGACAGGCGATGAACTATAATTCACCCCTCCACTTT. As protein: CSALGPTPGQAMNYNSPLHF.

This clonotype was picked up a small number of times. The chain recombines TRBV4-2 with TRBJ2-7; 9 nucleotides line up with TRBD1. The germline CDR1 and CDR2 sequences are LGHNA and YNFKEQ. CDR3 length: 19 residues. V lost 0 bases to trimming and J lost 3 bases; unmatched junction nucleotides: 15. CDR3 sequence reads: CASSQETSYRDRALYEQYF. The DNA of the CDR3 is TGTGCCAGCAGCCAAGAAACGTCATACCGGGACAGGGCCCTCTACGAGCAGTACTTC.

The table lists this clonotype with a few counts. This sequence joins TRBV20-1 and TRBJ2-2; no firm D call. Germline CDR1 DFQATT, CDR2 SNEGSKA (reference sequence). Trimming took 5 bases from V and 8 from J, leaving 15 bases between them. The CDR3 totals 13 residues. CDR3 DNA: TGCAGTGCTCGGCGGCAAAACGGGGGGGAGCTGTTTTTT. Translation gives CSARRQNGGELFF.

This clonotype was observed many times. The DNA of the CDR3 is TGTGCCAGCAGTTTAATGGCTAGCGGGAGACAAGATACGCAGTATTTT. The encoded protein is CASSLMASGRQDTQYF. This chain links TRBV12-3 or TRBV12-4 with TRBJ2-3, with 10 bases fitting TRBD2. The CDR3 runs 16 residues. V gave up 2 bases and J gave up 5 bases; unmatched junction bases: 7.

The gene calls are TRBV29-1 and TRBJ2-3, with TRBD2 matching 8 bases. The CDR3 runs 12 residues. Germline V CDR1 and CDR2: SQVTM, ANQGSEA. Trimming cost V 5 bases and J 4 bases; bases outside gene matches: 2. The CDR3 loop reads CSVRGGADTQYF. The CDR3 region has the DNA TGCAGCGTTCGGGGGGGCGCAGATACGCAGTATTTT.

The chain joins TRBV9 to TRBJ2-3; perhaps TRBD2 as D (6 bases). This CDR3 is 16 amino acids long. The V end was cut by 0 bases, the J end by 4 bases, with 15 bases between. Germline assignment: CDR1 SGDLS and CDR2 YYNGEE. CDR3 nucleotide sequence: TGTGCCAGCAGCGTAGGTCTCACGGAGGGAGCAGATACGCAGTATTTT. Its translation: CASSVGLTEGADTQYF.

About this clonotype itself: A much larger clone is a single base away; this may be a read error. This chain connects TRBV6-2 or TRBV6-3 to TRBJ2-5; D not resolved. Germline V gene lookup returns CDR1 MNHEY and CDR2 SVGEGT. The CDR3 sequence is 14 residues long. The CDR3 nucleotides are TGTGCCAGCATTCCTCGTTCGCTCGGAGAGAACCAGTACTTC. Its protein product is CASIPRSLGENQYF.

The genes are TRBV25-1 and TRBJ2-3, with 8 nucleotides matching TRBD2. Germline values: CDR1 MGHDK, CDR2 SYGVNS. CDR3 length equals 19 residues. The junction had 15 bases not matched to a gene; V was cut back by 3 bases and J by 1 base. As DNA, the CDR3 is TGTGCCAGCAGTGAGGAGGCACCCAAAGCGGGAGCGGGCACAGATACGCAGTATTTT. The encoded protein is CASSEEAPKAGAGTDTQYF.

This clonotype showed up just a few times. The genes are TRBV30 and TRBJ1-5; unclear D gene. CDR3 length: 13 amino acids. V lost 1 base and J 10 bases, leaving 14 bases between the germline ends. Germline lookup yields CDR1 GTSNPN and CDR2 SVGIG (reference sequence). Written as DNA, the CDR3 is TGTGCCTGGAGTGAAGGGATCTCTCGTCCCCAGCATTTT. Translation gives CAWSEGISRPQHF.